The entry below describes one T cell receptor (beta chain). Its antigen is currently unknown. Sample treatment: oral pan-JAK inhibitor, 5-10 mg twice daily. The data stem from a study of CD8+ T cells in alopecia areata. In the study overall: A regimen of oral tofacitinib, 5 to 10 mg twice daily, was given to treated patients. Study conclusions and caveats: Many expanded lesional clones remained in scalp and blood on tofacitinib.

As the sequencing template, cDNA was produced by extracting RNA and reverse transcribing it. Clones were read by immunoSEQ multiplex PCR, and TCRdb kept only the in-frame ones, dropping some. The data show about 220,000 clones, around 57% seen once. This CDR3 region has 18 residues. The V and J ends lost 4 bases and 1 base, in that order; junction bases with no gene match: 11. Sample: CD4+ T cells sorted from blood, taken at week 4, from a patient treated with tofacitinib. The TCR was taken from a human donor with alopecia areata. This chain links TRBV23-1 with TRBJ2-2; 8 bases line up with TRBD1. TRBV23-1 is filed as an ORF, its function uncertain. The DNA for the CDR3 is TGCGCCAGCAGTCCCCCGGCGTTGACAGGGGAGAACACCGGGGAGCTGTTTTTT. Translating gives CASSPPALTGENTGELFF.